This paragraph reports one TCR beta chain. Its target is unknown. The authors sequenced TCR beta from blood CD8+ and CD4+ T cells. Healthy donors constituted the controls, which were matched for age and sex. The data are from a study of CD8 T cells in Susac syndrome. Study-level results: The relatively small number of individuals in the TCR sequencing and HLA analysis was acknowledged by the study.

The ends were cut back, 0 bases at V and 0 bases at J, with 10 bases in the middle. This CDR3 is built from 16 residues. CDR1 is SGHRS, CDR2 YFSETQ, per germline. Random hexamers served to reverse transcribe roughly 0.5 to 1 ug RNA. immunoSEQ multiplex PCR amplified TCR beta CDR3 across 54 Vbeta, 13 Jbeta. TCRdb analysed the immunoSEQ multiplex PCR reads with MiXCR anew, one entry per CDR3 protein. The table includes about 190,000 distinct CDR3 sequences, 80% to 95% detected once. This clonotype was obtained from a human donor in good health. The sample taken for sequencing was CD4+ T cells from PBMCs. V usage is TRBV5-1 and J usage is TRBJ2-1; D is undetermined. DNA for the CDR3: TGCGCCAGCAGCTTGGAGACACAGCGCTCCTACAATGAGCAGTTCTTC. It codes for CASSLETQRSYNEQFF.